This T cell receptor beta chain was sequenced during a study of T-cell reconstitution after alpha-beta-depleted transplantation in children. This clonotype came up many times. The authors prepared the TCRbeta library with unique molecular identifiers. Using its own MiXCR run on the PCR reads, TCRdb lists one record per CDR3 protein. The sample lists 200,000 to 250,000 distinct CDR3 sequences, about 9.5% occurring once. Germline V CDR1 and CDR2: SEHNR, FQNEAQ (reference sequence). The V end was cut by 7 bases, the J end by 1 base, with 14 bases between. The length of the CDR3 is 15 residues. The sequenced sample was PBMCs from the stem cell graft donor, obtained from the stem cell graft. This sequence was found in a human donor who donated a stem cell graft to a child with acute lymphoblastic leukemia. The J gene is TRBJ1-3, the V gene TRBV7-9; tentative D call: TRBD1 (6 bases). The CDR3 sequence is CASTLPQGSGNTIYF. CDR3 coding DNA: TGTGCCAGCACCCTCCCCCAGGGGTCTGGAAACACCATATATTTT.